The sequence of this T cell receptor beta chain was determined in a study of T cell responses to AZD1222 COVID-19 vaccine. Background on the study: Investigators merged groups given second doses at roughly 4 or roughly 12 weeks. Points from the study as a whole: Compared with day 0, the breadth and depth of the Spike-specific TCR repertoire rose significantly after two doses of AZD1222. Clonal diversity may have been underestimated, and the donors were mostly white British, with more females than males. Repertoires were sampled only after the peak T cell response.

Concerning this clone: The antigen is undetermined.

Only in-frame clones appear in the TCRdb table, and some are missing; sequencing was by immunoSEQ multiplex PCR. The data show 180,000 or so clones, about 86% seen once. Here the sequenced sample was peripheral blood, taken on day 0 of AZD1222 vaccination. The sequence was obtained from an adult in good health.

The chain's CDR3 is CSVEVAGGETQYF. In nucleotides, the CDR3 is TGCAGCGTTGAGGTGGCAGGGGGAGAGACCCAGTACTTC. The rearrangement joins TRBV29-1 to TRBJ2-5; 7 nucleotides align to TRBD1. CDR3 length: 13 amino acids. Germline V gene data show CDR1 as SQVTM and CDR2 as ANQGSEA. The V and J ends lost 3 bases and 4 bases, in that order; junction bases with no gene match: 5.